The rows below give T cell receptor beta chains drawn from one sample of a study of T cells after yellow fever vaccination. TCRdb called the 5' RACE reads again in MiXCR, with one record for every CDR3 protein. Of approximately 240,000 distinct CDR3 sequences listed, 3.6% were seen once; the top ten hold approximately 18%. The sequences come from PBMCs, collected 15 days after the yellow fever booster vaccination. All receptors come from a man younger than 35 who received the YFV17D yellow fever vaccine. CDR3s include the opening cysteine and the closing phenylalanine or tryptophan. The order of the fields is J gene, V gene, CDR3 protein.

j_gene: TRBJ2-5; v_gene: TRBV7-2; CDR3aa: CASSFQPGHKETQYF
j_gene: TRBJ2-1; v_gene: TRBV7-2; CDR3aa: CASAIGGSTYNEQFF
j_gene: TRBJ2-2; v_gene: TRBV29-1; CDR3aa: CSGQLAGGVTGELFF
j_gene: TRBJ2-3; v_gene: TRBV3-1; CDR3aa: CASSREGGGSTDTQYF
j_gene: TRBJ1-4; v_gene: TRBV5-1; CDR3aa: CASSLNGPPGEKLFF
j_gene: TRBJ2-7; v_gene: TRBV11-2; CDR3aa: CASSLLYSGGYEQYF
j_gene: TRBJ2-2; v_gene: TRBV20-1; CDR3aa: CSAREGSLSGELFF
j_gene: TRBJ1-1; v_gene: TRBV5-6; CDR3aa: CASSLGAGTGEAFF
j_gene: TRBJ2-5; v_gene: TRBV6-5; CDR3aa: CASSYPSGVGETQYF
j_gene: TRBJ1-1; v_gene: TRBV20-1; CDR3aa: CSVPEGNTEAFF
j_gene: TRBJ2-3; v_gene: TRBV6-2/TRBV6-3; CDR3aa: CASSSWAENTDTQYF
j_gene: TRBJ1-4; v_gene: TRBV7-9; CDR3aa: CASSLGQRNEKLFF
j_gene: TRBJ1-6; v_gene: TRBV7-2; CDR3aa: CASSPPDRVYGSPLHF
j_gene: TRBJ1-2; v_gene: TRBV20-1; CDR3aa: CSARSFSDSGIYGYTF
j_gene: TRBJ2-2; v_gene: TRBV5-1; CDR3aa: CASSLQGTTGELFF
j_gene: TRBJ1-2; v_gene: TRBV12-3/TRBV12-4; CDR3aa: CASSLLRVYGYTF
j_gene: TRBJ1-1; v_gene: TRBV28; CDR3aa: CASSLLDRRGPVF
j_gene: TRBJ2-7; v_gene: TRBV20-1; CDR3aa: CSARVRDRGSEQYF
j_gene: TRBJ1-1; v_gene: TRBV2; CDR3aa: CASRRGMNTEAFF
j_gene: TRBJ2-5; v_gene: TRBV12-3/TRBV12-4; CDR3aa: CASSRDLQTQYF
j_gene: TRBJ1-4; v_gene: TRBV5-4; CDR3aa: CASSLDAPGVDEKLFF
j_gene: TRBJ2-5; v_gene: TRBV7-9; CDR3aa: CASSLLGRRETQYF